One sample yielded the 24 T cell receptor beta chains listed below, sequenced in a study of control samples from healthy donors and cancer patients. The repertoire was sequenced with immunoSEQ multiplex PCR; TCRdb's copy has only in-frame clones and lacks some. The table records 150,000 or so clones, 85% to 95% of them present only once. Sequencing was performed on blood. These receptors were collected from a middle-aged man in good health.

The chain has TRBV28 and TRBJ1-5; the match to TRBD1 covers 8 bases. The CDR3 totals 15 residues. The germline V gene encodes CDR1 MDHEN and CDR2 SYDVKM. Unmatched junction bases numbered 1, after V lost 1 base and J lost 2 bases. The CDR3 DNA reads TGTGCCAGCAGTTTATCAGGGGGCGGCAATCAGCCCCAGCATTTT. The encoded protein is CASSLSGGGNQPQHF.

This chain uses TRBV6-6 with TRBJ1-4, with 7 bases aligning to TRBD1. In germline, CDR1 is MNHNY, CDR2 SVGAGI (reference sequence). There are 14 residues in the CDR3. V was pared by 6 bases and J by 10 bases, with 11 bases of the junction left unmatched. This CDR3 is CASSPDRTVGKLFF. CDR3 DNA: TGTGCCAGCAGCCCGGACAGGACCGTAGGAAAACTGTTTTTT.

V usage is TRBV5-6 and J usage is TRBJ1-2; 10 nucleotides agree with TRBD1. The ends lost 3 bases at V and 4 bases at J; junction bases unmatched: 9. Germline-derived CDR1 and CDR2 are SGHDT and YYEEEE. This CDR3 contains 16 residues. CDR3 DNA: TGTGCCAGCAGCTGGGACAGGGGCTGGAATAGCTATGGCTACACCTTC. Its translation is CASSWDRGWNSYGYTF.

This chain joins TRBV12-3 or TRBV12-4 and TRBJ2-7; tentatively, D is TRBD1 (5 bases). This CDR3 comprises 12 residues. Deletions cut 7 bases from V and 4 bases from J, with 11 bases between. CDR3 nucleotides: TGTGCCAGCACGACAGACGGATACGAGCAGTACTTC. It translates to CASTTDGYEQYF.

The J gene is TRBJ2-2, the V gene TRBV28, with 7 bases identical to TRBD1. Unmatched junction bases numbered 10, after V lost 9 bases and J lost 3 bases. The CDR3 contains 15 residues. The germline CDR1 and CDR2 sequences are MDHEN and SYDVKM. CDR3 nucleotide sequence: TGTGCCAGTTCTACCTTTCAGGGGGACACCGGGGAGCTGTTTTTT. Translated, it gives CASSTFQGDTGELFF.

The rearrangement links TRBV7-3 to TRBJ1-1; no clear D. There are 14 residues in the CDR3. The ends were cut back, 2 bases at V and 0 bases at J, with 7 bases in the middle. Per the germline V gene, CDR1 is SGHTA and CDR2 is FQGTGA. This CDR3 reads CASSLEPLNTEAFF. CDR3 DNA sequence: TGTGCCAGCAGCTTAGAGCCGCTGAACACTGAAGCTTTCTTT.

The rearrangement uses TRBV27 and TRBJ2-7, with 7 bases identical to TRBD1. In germline, CDR1 is MNHEY, CDR2 SMNVEV (reference sequence). CDR3 length: 18 amino acids. After removal of 2 bases from V and 0 bases from J, the junction contained 13 bases not matched to a gene. CDR3 sequence: CASSLRSTRGSHSYEQYF. CDR3 bases: TGTGCCAGCAGTTTACGGTCAACCAGGGGGAGCCACTCCTACGAGCAGTACTTC.

The V gene is TRBV27, the J gene TRBJ1-2, with 7 bases aligning to TRBD1. The CDR3 has 14 residues. CDR1 is MNHEY, CDR2 SMNVEV, per germline (reference sequence). The V gene end was trimmed by 6 bases and the J gene end by 3 bases; junction bases not matched to a gene: 7. The CDR3, as DNA: TGTGCCAGCAGCGCCCGGGACAGATACTATGGCTACACCTTC. This codes for CASSARDRYYGYTF.

The chain uses TRBV14 and TRBJ2-7, with D uncertain. The CDR3 length is 13 residues. V was pared by 4 bases and J by 6 bases, with 13 bases between. Germline V gene data show CDR1 as SGHDN and CDR2 as FVKESK. CDR3 protein: CASSPFRLSEQYF. DNA of the CDR3: TGTGCCAGCAGCCCCTTTAGACTGAGCGAGCAGTACTTC.

As regards this clone: The junction does not match germline at one end; this may be a read error. This rearrangement joins TRBV20-1 to TRBJ1-2; TRBD1 agrees at 7 bases. CDR1 is DFQATT, CDR2 SNEGSKA, per germline (reference sequence). The CDR3 has 11 residues. The CDR3 reads CSAFQGDKNLF. In DNA form, the CDR3 reads TGCAGCGCATTCCAGGGGGATAAAAATCTGTTC.

The chain recombines TRBV5-1 with TRBJ2-7; no clear D gene. The CDR3 sequence is 13 residues long. Deletions cut 0 bases from V and 1 base from J, with 5 bases between. Per germline, CDR1 SGHRS and CDR2 YFSETQ. The CDR3 DNA is TGCGCCAGCAGCTTGGAAGGTTCCTACGAGCAGTACTTC. This sequence encodes CASSLEGSYEQYF.

V is TRBV30 and J is TRBJ2-7; 7 bases agree with TRBD2. The junction had 6 bases not matched to a gene; V was cut back by 4 bases and J by 0 bases. The CDR3 runs to 14 residues. CDR1 GTSNPN and CDR2 SVGIG come from the germline V gene (reference sequence). CDR3 nucleotides: TGTGCCTGGATGACAGCGGGGCACTCCTACGAGCAGTACTTC. Its protein product is CAWMTAGHSYEQYF.

The rearrangement joins TRBV18 to TRBJ2-5, with 7 bases matching TRBD1. The ends lost 4 bases at V and 3 bases at J; junction bases unmatched: 8. Germline lookup yields CDR1 KGHSH and CDR2 LQKENI. There are 15 residues in the CDR3. CDR3 nucleotides: TGTGCCAGCTCACGCCTCGGGACAGATAAAGAGACCCAGTACTTC. Protein sequence: CASSRLGTDKETQYF.

The chain is built from TRBV2 and TRBJ2-3; no clear D. V gave up 2 bases and J gave up 0 bases, with 9 bases separating them. Germline assignment: CDR1 SNHLY and CDR2 FYNNEI. CDR3 length: 15 amino acids. DNA for the CDR3: TGTGCCAGCAGTGAACGTGTGTCTAGCACAGATACGCAGTATTTT. Translating gives CASSERVSSTDTQYF.

The rearrangement uses TRBV4-3 and TRBJ1-1; D call uncertain. Trimming took off 5 bases at V and 4 bases at J, with 11 bases between the two ends. From germline, CDR1 is LGHNA and CDR2 YSLEER. The CDR3 extends over 13 amino acids. The CDR3 DNA follows: TGCGCCAGCAGCAAGAGGGTGGCCACTGAAGCTTTCTTT. Encoded protein: CASSKRVATEAFF.

The chain uses TRBV6-1 and TRBJ1-1, with D unresolved. V dropped 2 bases and J dropped 2 bases, with 9 bases sitting between them. This CDR3 region has 14 residues. Germline loops: CDR1 MNHNS, CDR2 SASEGT. CDR3 sequence: CASSEWWINTEAFF. The DNA of the CDR3 is TGTGCCAGCAGTGAATGGTGGATCAACACTGAAGCTTTCTTT.

The rearrangement links TRBV11-2 to TRBJ2-2, with D possibly being TRBD1 (6 bases). This CDR3 contains 16 residues. Trimming cost V 5 bases and J 2 bases, with 15 bases left between them. Looked up from germline, CDR1 is SGHAT and CDR2 is FQNNGV. Here the CDR3 reads CASSPPWGTNTGELFF. In DNA form, the CDR3 reads TGTGCCAGCAGCCCACCCTGGGGGACAAACACCGGGGAGCTGTTTTTT.

The table lists this clone with a count of one. The chain recombines TRBV3-1 (or the pseudogene TRBV3-2) with TRBJ2-3; 7 bases map to TRBD2. The CDR3 consists of 15 residues. Germline CDR1 reads LGHDT; CDR2 reads YNNKEL (reference sequence). V gave up 3 bases and J gave up 3 bases; unmatched junction bases: 6. CDR3 coding DNA: TGTGCCAGCAGCCAGGGGAGGGTAAGGACAGATACGCAGTATTTT. It specifies CASSQGRVRTDTQYF.

This sequence joins TRBV4-3 and TRBJ1-6; maybe TRBD1 (5 bases). Between the trimmed V and J ends, which lost 5 bases and 5 bases, there was a span of 13 bases. This CDR3 has 15 amino acids. Germline CDR1 reads LGHNA; CDR2 reads YSLEER. CDR3 protein: CASSLGWGNNSPLHF. The DNA of the CDR3 is TGCGCCAGCAGCTTGGGGTGGGGCAATAATTCACCCCTCCACTTT.

V gene TRBV11-3 combines with J gene TRBJ2-1, with TRBD1 matching 8 bases. This CDR3 spans 14 amino acids. Trimming removed 4 bases from V and 4 bases from J; junction bases left unmatched: 3. The germline CDR1 and CDR2 sequences are SGHNT and YENEEA. The CDR3 nucleotides read TGTGCCAGCAGCTCAACAGGGGGATACAATGAGCAGTTCTTC. Protein product: CASSSTGGYNEQFF. The whole variable domain, remainder taken from reference TRBV11-3 and TRBJ2-1, is EAGVVQSPRYKIIEKKQPVAFWCNPISGHNTLYWYLQNLGQGPELLIRYENEEAVDDSQLPKDRFSAERLKGVDSTLKIQPAELGDSAVYLCASSSTGGYNEQFFGPGTRLTVL.

V and J are TRBV9 and TRBJ1-4, with 10 bases that match TRBD1. The CDR3 covers 15 residues. The germline CDR1 and CDR2 sequences are SGDLS and YYNGEE. J gave up 8 bases and V 4 bases, and 8 bases lay outside the gene matches. CDR3 DNA: TGTGCCAGCAGCACCTGGGACAGGGGCTTCGAAAAACTGTTTTTT. Translated: CASSTWDRGFEKLFF.

J is TRBJ2-5 and V is TRBV5-1; 7 nucleotides match TRBD2. This CDR3 has 16 residues. Germline V lookup: CDR1 SGHRS, CDR2 YFSETQ. The ends lost 4 bases at V and 4 bases at J; junction bases unmatched: 13. CDR3 nucleotides: TGCGCCAGCAGCCCCCATTTAGGGCGGGAGATAGAGACCCAGTACTTC. Amino acids: CASSPHLGREIETQYF.

This chain links TRBV4-2 with TRBJ2-1, with TRBD2 matching 10 bases. V trimming: 6 bases; J trimming: 7 bases; junction bases outside the gene matches: 9. CDR3 length: 15 amino acids. Germline lookup yields CDR1 LGHNA and CDR2 YNFKEQ. The DNA for the CDR3 is TGTGCCAGCAGAGAGGGAAGCGGGAGGGCAAATGAGCAGTTCTTC. Translated, it gives CASREGSGRANEQFF.

The chain joins TRBV5-4 to TRBJ2-7; D not resolved. The CDR3 extends over 13 amino acids. V lost 0 bases and J lost 3, with 7 bases in between. Germline V gene sequence: CDR1 SGHNT, CDR2 YYREEE (reference sequence). CDR3 DNA sequence: TGTGCCAGCAGCTTGGCCAGAGACTACGAGCAGTACTTC. Protein product: CASSLARDYEQYF.